This T cell receptor beta chain originates from a study of early T cells in non-severe SARS-CoV-2 infection (dated by TCRdb to the early 2020s). For context, the study as a whole: Because TCR sequencing was done on bulk RNA from unsorted whole blood, the alpha and beta chains could not be paired.

The research as a whole found: Matching against VDJdb was skewed toward anti-spike CD8 responses, likely underestimated virus-specific expansions, and missed private and CD4 specificities.

The study was a case-control design nested within a healthcare worker cohort in London, UK, with weekly nasopharyngeal swab PCR tests and blood sampling. Healthcare workers were recruited between 23 and 31 March 2020, during the week of the UK lockdown, and were followed weekly for up to roughly 16 weeks. The method was 5' RACE. The run used a NextSeq 500. To correct for sequencing error and PCR bias, the TCR library protocol tagged individual cDNA molecules with unique molecular identifiers. Both TCR alpha and beta chains were sequenced, and tight co-correlation was observed between alpha and beta sequence abundances in each sample. In the source study's methods: Decombinator V4 was used to annotate TCR sequences for V gene, J gene and CDR3. TCRs were defined as expanded if a significant change between any two time points was detected under a Poisson model with p below 0.0001. TCR abundances were normalised to the total number of TCRs sequenced per sample and were expressed as counts per million. TRAV1-2 paired with TRAJ12, TRAJ20 or TRAJ33 defined MAIT TCRs, while TRAV10 paired with TRAJ18 defined iNKT TCRs. VDJdb, accessed 1 November 2021, was searched for CMV, EBV and SARS-CoV-2 annotated TCRs, excluding TCRs annotated for multiple antigens. The raw public data were reprocessed by TCRdb itself: fastp quality trimming at Q25, MiXCR clonotype calling, in-frame beta chains only. Under each unique CDR3 protein, matching rows form one entry showing the most common genes and DNA. V and J calls and clone size were set by TCRdb, not the authors. This sample gives around 83,000 distinct CDR3 sequences in total; about an eighth of them show up just once. 3.5% to 5% of the sample goes to the ten largest clones.

This clonotype was seen repeatedly, ten times or more. It has no known antigen specificity. One base away there is no much larger clone; base qualities are not given. According to the germline V gene (reference sequence), CDR1 reads DFQATT and CDR2 reads SNEGSKA. V is clipped by 4 bases and J by 3 bases, and the sequence between their germline boundaries is 9 bases long. Reading from cysteine to phenylalanine, the CDR3 counts 12 amino acids. Only CDR3 DNA remains: 36 bases, in frame from the first base. This receptor was obtained from an adult who was a healthcare worker with PCR-confirmed SARS-CoV-2 infection or an uninfected control (not recorded which). The material was whole blood, obtained at baseline. The chain uses TRBV20-1 and TRBJ1-2, with an unclear D gene assignment. The CDR3 region reads CSATANYYGYTF. The nucleotides are TGCAGTGCTACAGCGAATTACTATGGCTACACCTTC.